This TCR beta chain was retrieved from a study of cytomegalovirus exposure and HLA in healthy donors. Study-wide results and caveats: In a later analysis, donors in an Asian-associated ancestry cluster reportedly had fewer N-insertions in productive TCRs than the cohort mean. A list of roughly 180 TCR beta chains associated with cytomegalovirus was given. The authors excluded some V segments, including TRBV6-2 and TRBV6-3, as indistinguishable.

Germline CDR1 reads LGHNA; CDR2 reads YSLEER. The CDR3 spans 18 residues. The trim removed 4 bases at V and 0 bases at J, leaving 6 bases unmatched. This clone was observed a handful of times. Its antigen is unknown. The study ran its PCR with 60 Vbeta and 13 Jbeta primers. TCRdb's copy holds only in-frame clones and misses some; the assay was immunoSEQ multiplex PCR. This table holds around 200,000 clones, roughly 80% found once. The chain uses TRBV4-3 and TRBJ2-1; 13 nucleotides match TRBD2. The source is a man aged 50-59 years in good health and CMV-seronegative. The sample comprised PBMCs. CDR3 protein: CASSLGLAGESSYNEQFF. The CDR3 coding sequence is TGCGCCAGCAGCCTCGGACTAGCGGGGGAGAGCTCCTACAATGAGCAGTTCTTC.